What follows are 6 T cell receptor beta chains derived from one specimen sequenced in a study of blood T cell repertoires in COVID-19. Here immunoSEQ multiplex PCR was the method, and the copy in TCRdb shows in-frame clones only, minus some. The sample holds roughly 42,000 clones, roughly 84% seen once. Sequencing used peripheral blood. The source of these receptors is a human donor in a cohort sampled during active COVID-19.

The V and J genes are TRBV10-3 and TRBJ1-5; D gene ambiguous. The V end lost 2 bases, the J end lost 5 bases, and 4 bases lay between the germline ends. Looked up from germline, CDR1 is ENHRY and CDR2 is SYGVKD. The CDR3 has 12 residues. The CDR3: CAISEADQPQHF. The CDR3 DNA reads TGTGCCATCAGTGAGGCAGATCAGCCCCAGCATTTT.

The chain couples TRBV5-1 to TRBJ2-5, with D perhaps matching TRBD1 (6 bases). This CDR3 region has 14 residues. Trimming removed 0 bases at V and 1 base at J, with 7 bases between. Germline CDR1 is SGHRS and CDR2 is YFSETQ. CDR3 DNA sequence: TGCGCCAGCAGCTTGGGGGACACCCAAGAGACCCAGTACTTC. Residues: CASSLGDTQETQYF.

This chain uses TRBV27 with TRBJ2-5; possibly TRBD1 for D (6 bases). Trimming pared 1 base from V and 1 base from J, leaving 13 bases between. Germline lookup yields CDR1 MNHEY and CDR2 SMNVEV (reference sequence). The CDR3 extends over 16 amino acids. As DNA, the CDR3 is TGTGCCAGCAGTTTATTGGGGGCGAAGGGCCAAGAGACCCAGTACTTC. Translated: CASSLLGAKGQETQYF.

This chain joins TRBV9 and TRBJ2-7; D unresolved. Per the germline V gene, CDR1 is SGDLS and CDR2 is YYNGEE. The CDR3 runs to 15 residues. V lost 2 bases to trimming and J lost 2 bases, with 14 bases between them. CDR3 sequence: CASSVGDIVTYEQYF. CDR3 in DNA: TGTGCCAGCAGCGTCGGCGACATTGTGACCTACGAGCAGTACTTC.

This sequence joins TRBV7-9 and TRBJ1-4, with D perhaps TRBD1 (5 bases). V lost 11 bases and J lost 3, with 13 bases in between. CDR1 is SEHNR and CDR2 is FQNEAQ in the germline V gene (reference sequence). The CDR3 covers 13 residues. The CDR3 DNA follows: TGTGCCGGGGGGGATCAGGCTAATGAAAAACTGTTTTTT. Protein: CAGGDQANEKLFF. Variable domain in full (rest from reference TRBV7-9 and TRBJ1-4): DTGVSQNPRHKITKRGQNVTFRCDPISEHNRLYWYRQTLGQGPEFLTYFQNEAQLEKSRLLSDRFSAERPKGSFSTLEIQRTEQGDSAMYLCAGGDQANEKLFFGSGTQLSVL.

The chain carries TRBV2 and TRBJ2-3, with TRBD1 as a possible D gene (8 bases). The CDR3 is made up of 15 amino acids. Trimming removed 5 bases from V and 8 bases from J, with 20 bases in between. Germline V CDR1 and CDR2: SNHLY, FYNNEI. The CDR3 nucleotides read TGTGCCAGCAGTTCCTCCGGACAGGGAGGGGGTACGCAGTATTTT. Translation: CASSSSGQGGGTQYF.